The T cell receptor (beta chain) under discussion was sequenced for a study of blood T cell repertoires in COVID-19. Here immunoSEQ multiplex PCR was the method, and the copy in TCRdb shows in-frame clones only, minus some. The sample records 25,000 to 40,000 clones, 90% being singletons. J was trimmed by 5 bases and V by 5 bases; bases with no gene match: 9. The germline gives CDR1 SEHNR, CDR2 FQNEAQ (reference sequence). This CDR3 comprises 15 residues. Sequencing was carried out using peripheral blood. The chain combines TRBV7-9 with TRBJ2-1, with 7 bases fitting TRBD2. This sequence was found in a man in his 70s with active or convalescent COVID-19. As DNA, the CDR3 is TGTGCCAGCAGCCCGCCGGGGGGACGGGACAATGAGCAGTTCTTC. Translating gives CASSPPGGRDNEQFF. Variable domain in full (rest from reference TRBV7-9 and TRBJ2-1): DTGVSQNPRHKITKRGQNVTFRCDPISEHNRLYWYRQTLGQGPEFLTYFQNEAQLEKSRLLSDRFSAERPKGSFSTLEIQRTEQGDSAMYLCASSPPGGRDNEQFFGPGTRLTVL.